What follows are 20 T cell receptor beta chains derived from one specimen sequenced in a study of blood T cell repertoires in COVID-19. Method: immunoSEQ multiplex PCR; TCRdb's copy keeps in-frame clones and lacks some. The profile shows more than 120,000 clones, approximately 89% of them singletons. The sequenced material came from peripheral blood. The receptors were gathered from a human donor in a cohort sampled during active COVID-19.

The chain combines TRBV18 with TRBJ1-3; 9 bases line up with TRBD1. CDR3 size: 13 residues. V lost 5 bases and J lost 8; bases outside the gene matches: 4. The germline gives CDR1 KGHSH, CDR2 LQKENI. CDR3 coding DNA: TGTGCCAGCTCATCGGGACAGGGTGACACCATATATTTT. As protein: CASSSGQGDTIYF. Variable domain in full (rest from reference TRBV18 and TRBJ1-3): NAGVMQNPRHLVRRRGQEARLRCSPMKGHSHVYWYRQLPEEGLKFMVYLQKENIIDESGMPKERFSAEFPKEGPSILRIQQVVRGDSAAYFCASSSGQGDTIYFGEGSWLTVV.

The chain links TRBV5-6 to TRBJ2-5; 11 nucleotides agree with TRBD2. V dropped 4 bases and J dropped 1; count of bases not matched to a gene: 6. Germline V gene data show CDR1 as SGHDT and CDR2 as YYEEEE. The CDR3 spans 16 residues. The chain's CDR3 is CASSGPSGGFQETQYF. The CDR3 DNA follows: TGTGCCAGCAGCGGCCCTAGCGGGGGGTTCCAAGAGACCCAGTACTTC.

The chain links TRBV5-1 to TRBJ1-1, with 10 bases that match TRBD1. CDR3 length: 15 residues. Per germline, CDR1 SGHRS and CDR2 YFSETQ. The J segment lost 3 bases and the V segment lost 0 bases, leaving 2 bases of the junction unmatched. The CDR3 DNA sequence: TGCGCCAGCAGCTTGGGACAGGGGGCCCACACTGAAGCTTTCTTT. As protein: CASSLGQGAHTEAFF.

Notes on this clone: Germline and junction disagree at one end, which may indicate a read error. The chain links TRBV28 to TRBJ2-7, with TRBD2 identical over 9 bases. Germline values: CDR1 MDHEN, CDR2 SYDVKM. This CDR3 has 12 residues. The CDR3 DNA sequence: TGTGCCAGCAGTTCCCGCGGAGCGGGGGGACTCTTC. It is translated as CASSSRGAGGLF.

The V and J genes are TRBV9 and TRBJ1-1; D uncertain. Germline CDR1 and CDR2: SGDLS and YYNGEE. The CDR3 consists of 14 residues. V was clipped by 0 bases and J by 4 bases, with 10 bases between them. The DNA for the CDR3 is TGTGCCAGCAGCGTAGTCATGGGGAGCACTGAAGCTTTCTTT. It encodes CASSVVMGSTEAFF.

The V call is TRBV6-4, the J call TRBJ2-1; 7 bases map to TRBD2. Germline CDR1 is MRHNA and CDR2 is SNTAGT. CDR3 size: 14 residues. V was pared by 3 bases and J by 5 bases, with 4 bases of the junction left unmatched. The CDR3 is CASSELAENNEQFF. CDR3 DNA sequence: TGTGCCAGCAGTGAGCTAGCGGAGAACAATGAGCAGTTCTTC.

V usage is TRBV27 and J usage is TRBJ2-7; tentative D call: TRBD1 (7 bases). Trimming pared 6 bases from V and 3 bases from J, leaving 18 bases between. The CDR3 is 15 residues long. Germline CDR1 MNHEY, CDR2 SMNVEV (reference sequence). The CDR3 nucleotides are TGTGCCAGCAGCTTAGGCGGGACAGCGTTCTACGAGCAGTACTTC. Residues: CASSLGGTAFYEQYF.

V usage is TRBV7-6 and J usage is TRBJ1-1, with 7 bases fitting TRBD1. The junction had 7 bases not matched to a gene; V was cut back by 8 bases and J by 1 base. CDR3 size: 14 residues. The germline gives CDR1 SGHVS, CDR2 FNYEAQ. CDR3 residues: CASGTGATNTEAFF. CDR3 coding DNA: TGTGCCAGCGGTACAGGGGCAACGAACACTGAAGCTTTCTTT.

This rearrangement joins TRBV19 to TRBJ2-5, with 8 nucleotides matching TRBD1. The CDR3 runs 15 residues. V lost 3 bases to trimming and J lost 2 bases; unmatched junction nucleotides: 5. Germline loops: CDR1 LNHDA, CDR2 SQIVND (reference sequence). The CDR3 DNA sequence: TGTGCCAGTAGTATGGGGGACAGGTATCAAGAGACCCAGTACTTC. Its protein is CASSMGDRYQETQYF.

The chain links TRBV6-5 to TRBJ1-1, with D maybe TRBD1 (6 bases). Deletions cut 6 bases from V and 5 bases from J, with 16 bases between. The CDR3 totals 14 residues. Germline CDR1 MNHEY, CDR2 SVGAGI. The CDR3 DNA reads TGTGCCAGCAGCAGGGGAGGGGGTGAGACTGAAGCTTTCTTT. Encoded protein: CASSRGGGETEAFF.

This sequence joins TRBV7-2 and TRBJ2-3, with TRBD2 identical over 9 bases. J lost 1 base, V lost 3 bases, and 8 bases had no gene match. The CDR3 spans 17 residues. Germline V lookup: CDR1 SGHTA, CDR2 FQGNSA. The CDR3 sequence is CASSFDSASGGTDTQYF. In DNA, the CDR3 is TGTGCCAGCAGCTTCGATTCGGCTAGCGGGGGCACAGATACGCAGTATTTT.

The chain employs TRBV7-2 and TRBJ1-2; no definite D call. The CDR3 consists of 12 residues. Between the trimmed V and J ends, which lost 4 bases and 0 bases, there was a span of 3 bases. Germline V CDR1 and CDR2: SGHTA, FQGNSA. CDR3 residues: CASSSTNYGYTF. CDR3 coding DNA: TGTGCCAGCAGCTCTACTAACTATGGCTACACCTTC.

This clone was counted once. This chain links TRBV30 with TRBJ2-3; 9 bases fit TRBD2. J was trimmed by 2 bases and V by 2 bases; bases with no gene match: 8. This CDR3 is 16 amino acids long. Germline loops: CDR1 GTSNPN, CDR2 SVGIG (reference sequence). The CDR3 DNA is TGTGCCTGGAGTCGTCAGCGGGGGGAGGTCACAGATACGCAGTATTTT. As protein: CAWSRQRGEVTDTQYF.

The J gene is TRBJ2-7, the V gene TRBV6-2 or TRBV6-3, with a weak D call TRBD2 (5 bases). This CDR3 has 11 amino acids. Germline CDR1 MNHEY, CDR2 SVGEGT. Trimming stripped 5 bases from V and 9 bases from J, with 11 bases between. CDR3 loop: CASSQGRGQYF. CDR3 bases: TGTGCCAGCAGTCAAGGACGGGGGCAGTACTTC.

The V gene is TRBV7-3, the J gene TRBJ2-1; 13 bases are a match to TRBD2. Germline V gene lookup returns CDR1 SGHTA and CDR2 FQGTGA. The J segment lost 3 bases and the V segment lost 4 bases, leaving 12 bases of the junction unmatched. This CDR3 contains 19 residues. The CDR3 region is CASSSLAGTSGENYNEQFF. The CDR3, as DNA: TGTGCCAGCAGCTCGTTAGCCGGGACTAGCGGGGAAAACTACAATGAGCAGTTCTTC.

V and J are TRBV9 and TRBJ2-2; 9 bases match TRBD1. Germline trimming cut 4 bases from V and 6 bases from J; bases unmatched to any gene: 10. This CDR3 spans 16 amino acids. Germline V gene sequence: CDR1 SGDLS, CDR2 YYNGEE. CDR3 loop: CASSKDGTGWAGELFF. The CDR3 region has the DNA TGTGCCAGCAGCAAAGACGGGACAGGGTGGGCCGGGGAGCTGTTTTTT.

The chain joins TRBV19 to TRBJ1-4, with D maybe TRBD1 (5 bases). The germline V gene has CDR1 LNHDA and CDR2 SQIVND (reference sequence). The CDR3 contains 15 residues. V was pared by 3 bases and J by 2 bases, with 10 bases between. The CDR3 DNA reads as TGTGCCAGTAGTATCCAGGGCCACACTAATGAAAAACTGTTTTTT. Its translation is CASSIQGHTNEKLFF.

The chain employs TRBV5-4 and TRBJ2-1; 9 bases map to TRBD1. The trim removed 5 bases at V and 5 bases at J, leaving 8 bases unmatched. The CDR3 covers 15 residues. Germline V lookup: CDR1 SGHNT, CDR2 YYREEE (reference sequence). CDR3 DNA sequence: TGTGCCAGCAGTCCCGGGACAGGGTGGGACAATGAGCAGTTCTTC. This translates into CASSPGTGWDNEQFF.

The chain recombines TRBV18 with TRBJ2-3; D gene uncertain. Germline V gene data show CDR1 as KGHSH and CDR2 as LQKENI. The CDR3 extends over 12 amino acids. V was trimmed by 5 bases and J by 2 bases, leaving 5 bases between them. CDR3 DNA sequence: TGTGCCAGCTCATACATCACAGATACGCAGTATTTT. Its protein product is CASSYITDTQYF.

The CDR3 loop reads CASSLEIGQGAYEQYF. The CDR3, as DNA: TGCGCCAGCAGCTTAGAAATTGGACAGGGTGCCTACGAGCAGTACTTC. The chain employs TRBV5-1 and TRBJ2-7, with 8 bases lining up with TRBD1. The CDR3 spans 16 residues. In germline, CDR1 is SGHRS, CDR2 YFSETQ. Unmatched junction bases numbered 9, after V lost 2 bases and J lost 2 bases.